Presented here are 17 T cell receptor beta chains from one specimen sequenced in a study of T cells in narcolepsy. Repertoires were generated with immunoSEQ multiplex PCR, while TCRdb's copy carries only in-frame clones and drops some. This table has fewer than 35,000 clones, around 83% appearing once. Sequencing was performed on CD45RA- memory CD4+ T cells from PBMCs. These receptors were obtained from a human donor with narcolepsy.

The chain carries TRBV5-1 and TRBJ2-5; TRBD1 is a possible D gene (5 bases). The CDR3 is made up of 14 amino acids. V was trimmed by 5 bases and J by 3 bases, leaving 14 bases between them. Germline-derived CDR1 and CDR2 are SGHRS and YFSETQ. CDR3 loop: CASSSVGREETQYF. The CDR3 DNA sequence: TGCGCCAGCAGTTCAGTGGGCAGGGAAGAGACCCAGTACTTC.

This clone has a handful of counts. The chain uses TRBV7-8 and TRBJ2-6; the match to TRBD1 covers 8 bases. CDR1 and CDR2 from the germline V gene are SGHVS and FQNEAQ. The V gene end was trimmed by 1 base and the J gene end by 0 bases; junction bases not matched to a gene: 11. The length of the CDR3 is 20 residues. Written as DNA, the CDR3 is TGTGCCAGCAGCTTAGTGCCCCGCCGGGACAGGCTCTCTGGGGCCAACGTCCTGACTTTC. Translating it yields CASSLVPRRDRLSGANVLTF.

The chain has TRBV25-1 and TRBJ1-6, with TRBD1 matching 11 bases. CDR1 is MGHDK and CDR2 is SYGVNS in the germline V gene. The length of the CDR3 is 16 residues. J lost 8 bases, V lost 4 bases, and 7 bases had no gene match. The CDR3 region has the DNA TGTGCCAGCAGTGTATCCGGGACAGGGGGGTATTCACCCCTCCACTTT. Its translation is CASSVSGTGGYSPLHF.

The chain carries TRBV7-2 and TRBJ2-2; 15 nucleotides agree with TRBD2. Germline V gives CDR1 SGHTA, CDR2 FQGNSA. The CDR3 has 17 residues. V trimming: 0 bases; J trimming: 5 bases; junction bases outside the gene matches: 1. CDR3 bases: TGTGCCAGCAGCTTAGCGGGACTAGCGGGGGGAACCGGGGAGCTGTTTTTT. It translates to CASSLAGLAGGTGELFF.

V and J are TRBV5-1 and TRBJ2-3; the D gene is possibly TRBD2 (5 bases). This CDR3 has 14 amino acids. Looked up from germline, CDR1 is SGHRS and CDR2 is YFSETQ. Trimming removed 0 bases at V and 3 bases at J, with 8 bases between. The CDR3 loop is CASSLAGVTDTQYF. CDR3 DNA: TGCGCCAGCAGCTTGGCCGGGGTTACAGATACGCAGTATTTT.

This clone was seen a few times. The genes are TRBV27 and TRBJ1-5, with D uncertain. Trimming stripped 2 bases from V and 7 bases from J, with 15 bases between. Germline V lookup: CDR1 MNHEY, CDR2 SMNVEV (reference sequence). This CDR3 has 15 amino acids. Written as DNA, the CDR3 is TGTGCCAGCAGTTTAAATCCGGCAACCGGGCAGCCCCAGCATTTT. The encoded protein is CASSLNPATGQPQHF.

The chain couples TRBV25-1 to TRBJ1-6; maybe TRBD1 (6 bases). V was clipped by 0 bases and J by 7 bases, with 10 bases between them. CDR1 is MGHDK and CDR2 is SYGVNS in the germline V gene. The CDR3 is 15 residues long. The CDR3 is CASSEYGQPNSPLHF. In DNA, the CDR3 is TGTGCCAGCAGTGAATATGGACAGCCCAATTCACCCCTCCACTTT. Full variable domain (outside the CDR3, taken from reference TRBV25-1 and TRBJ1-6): EADIYQTPRYLVIGTGKKITLECSQTMGHDKMYWYQQDPGMELHLIHYSYGVNSTEKGDLSSESTVSRIRTEHFPLTLESARPSHTSQYLCASSEYGQPNSPLHFGNGTRLTVT.

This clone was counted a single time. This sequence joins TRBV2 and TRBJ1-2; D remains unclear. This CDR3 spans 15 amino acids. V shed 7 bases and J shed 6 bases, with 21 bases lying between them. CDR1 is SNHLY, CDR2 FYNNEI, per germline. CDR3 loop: CASTKASSTYDGYTF. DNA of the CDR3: TGTGCCAGCACCAAAGCCTCCAGCACCTACGATGGCTACACCTTC.

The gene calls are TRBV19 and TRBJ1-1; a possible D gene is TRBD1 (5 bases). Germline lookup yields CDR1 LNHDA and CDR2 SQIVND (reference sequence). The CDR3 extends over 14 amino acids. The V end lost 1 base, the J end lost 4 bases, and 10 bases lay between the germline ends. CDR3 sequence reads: CASSIGRDPTEAFF. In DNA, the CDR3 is TGTGCCAGTAGTATAGGCAGGGACCCCACTGAAGCTTTCTTT.

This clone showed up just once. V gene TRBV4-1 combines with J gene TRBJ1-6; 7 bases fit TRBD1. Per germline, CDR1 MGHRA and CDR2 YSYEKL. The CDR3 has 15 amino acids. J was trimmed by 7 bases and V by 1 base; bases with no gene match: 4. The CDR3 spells CASSQGRQGNSPLHF. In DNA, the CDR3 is TGCGCCAGCAGCCAAGGGAGACAGGGAAATTCACCCCTCCACTTT.

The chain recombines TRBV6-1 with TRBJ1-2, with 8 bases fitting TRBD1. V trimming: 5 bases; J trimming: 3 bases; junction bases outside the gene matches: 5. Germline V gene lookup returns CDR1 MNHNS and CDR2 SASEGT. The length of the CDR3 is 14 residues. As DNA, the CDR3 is TGTGCCAGCAGTTTCGGACAGGGCGACTATGGCTACACCTTC. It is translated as CASSFGQGDYGYTF.

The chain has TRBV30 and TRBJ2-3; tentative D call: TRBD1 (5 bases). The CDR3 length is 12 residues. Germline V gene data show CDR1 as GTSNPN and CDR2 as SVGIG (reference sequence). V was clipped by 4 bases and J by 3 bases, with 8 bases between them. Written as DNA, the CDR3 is TGTGCCTGGACAGGGTATACAGATACGCAGTATTTT. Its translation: CAWTGYTDTQYF.

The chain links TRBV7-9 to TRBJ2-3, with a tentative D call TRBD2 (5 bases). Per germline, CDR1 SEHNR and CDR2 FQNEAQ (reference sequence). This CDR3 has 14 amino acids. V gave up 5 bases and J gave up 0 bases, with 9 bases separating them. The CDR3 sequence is CASSAAVSTDTQYF. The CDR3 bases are TGTGCCAGCAGCGCAGCGGTGAGCACAGATACGCAGTATTTT. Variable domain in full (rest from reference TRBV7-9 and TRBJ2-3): DTGVSQNPRHKITKRGQNVTFRCDPISEHNRLYWYRQTLGQGPEFLTYFQNEAQLEKSRLLSDRFSAERPKGSFSTLEIQRTEQGDSAMYLCASSAAVSTDTQYFGPGTRLTVL.

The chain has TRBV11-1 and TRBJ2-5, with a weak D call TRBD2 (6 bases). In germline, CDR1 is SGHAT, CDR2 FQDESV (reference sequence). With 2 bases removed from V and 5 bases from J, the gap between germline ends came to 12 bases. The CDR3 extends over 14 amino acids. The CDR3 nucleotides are TGTGCCAGCAGCTTACAGCGGGCGGGGGAGACCCAGTACTTC. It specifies CASSLQRAGETQYF.

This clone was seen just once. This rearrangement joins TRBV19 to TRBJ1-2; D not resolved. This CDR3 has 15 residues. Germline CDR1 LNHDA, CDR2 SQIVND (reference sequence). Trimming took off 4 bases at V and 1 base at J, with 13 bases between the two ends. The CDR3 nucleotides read TGTGCCAGTAGTACCTTTCAGGAGATTAACTATGGCTACACCTTC. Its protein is CASSTFQEINYGYTF.

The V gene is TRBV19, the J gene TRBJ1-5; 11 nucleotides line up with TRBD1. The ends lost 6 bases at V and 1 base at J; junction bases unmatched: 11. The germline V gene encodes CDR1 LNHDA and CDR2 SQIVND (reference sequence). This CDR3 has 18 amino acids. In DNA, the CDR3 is TGTGCCAGTAGATACCCGGGACAGGGGGGAGTAAGCAATCAGCCCCAGCATTTT. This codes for CASRYPGQGGVSNQPQHF.

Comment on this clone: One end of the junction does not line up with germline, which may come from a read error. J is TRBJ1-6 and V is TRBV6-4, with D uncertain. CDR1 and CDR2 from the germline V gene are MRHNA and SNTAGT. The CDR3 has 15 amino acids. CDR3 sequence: CTSSDSGLFGSPLHF. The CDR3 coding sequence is TGTACCAGCAGTGACTCTGGCCTTTTCGGGTCACCCCTCCACTTT.